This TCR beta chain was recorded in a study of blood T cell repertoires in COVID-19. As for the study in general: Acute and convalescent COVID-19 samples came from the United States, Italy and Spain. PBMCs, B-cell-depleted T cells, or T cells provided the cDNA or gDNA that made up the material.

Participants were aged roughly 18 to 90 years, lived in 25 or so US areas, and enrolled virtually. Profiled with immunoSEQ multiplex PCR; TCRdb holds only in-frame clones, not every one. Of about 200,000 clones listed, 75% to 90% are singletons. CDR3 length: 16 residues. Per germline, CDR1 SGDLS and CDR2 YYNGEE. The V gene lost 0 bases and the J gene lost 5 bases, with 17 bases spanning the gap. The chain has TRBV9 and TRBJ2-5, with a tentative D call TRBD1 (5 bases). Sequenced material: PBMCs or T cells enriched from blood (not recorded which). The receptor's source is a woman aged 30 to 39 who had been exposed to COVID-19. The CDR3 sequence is CASSVGNFGRVETQYF. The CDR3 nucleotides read TGTGCCAGCAGCGTAGGTAATTTCGGCAGGGTTGAGACCCAGTACTTC.